Presented here are 7 T cell receptor beta chains from one specimen sequenced in a study of blood T cell repertoires in COVID-19. This table comes from immunoSEQ multiplex PCR, and its TCRdb copy is limited to in-frame clones, with some not included. The sample consists of 300,000 or so clones, around 88% of them appearing once. The specimen was peripheral blood. These receptors all stem from a woman in her 30s who had recovered from COVID-19.

The rearrangement uses TRBV30 and TRBJ2-2; no clear D gene. V was trimmed by 0 bases and J by 1 base, leaving 12 bases between them. This CDR3 is built from 16 residues. Germline CDR1 is GTSNPN and CDR2 is SVGIG (reference sequence). The CDR3 bases are TGTGCCTGGAGTGTACTAAGACTTCTGAACACCGGGGAGCTGTTTTTT. This encodes CAWSVLRLLNTGELFF. The entire variable domain, with the rest obtained from reference TRBV30 and TRBJ2-2, is as follows: SQTIHQWPATLVQPVGSPLSLECTVEGTSNPNLYWYRQAAGRGLQLLFYSVGIGQISSEVPQNLSASRPQDRQFILSSKKLLLSDSGFYLCAWSVLRLLNTGELFFGEGSRLTVL.

The CDR3 loop reads CASSPPGGDAFF. CDR3 DNA: TGTGCCAGCTCACCTCCGGGGGGTGACGCTTTCTTT. This chain connects TRBV18 to TRBJ1-1; possibly TRBD1 for D (5 bases). CDR3 size: 12 residues. Germline loops: CDR1 KGHSH, CDR2 LQKENI. The V and J ends lost 3 bases and 11 bases respectively, with 13 bases between them.

The DNA of the CDR3 is TGCGCCAGCAGCTTGGGGGGGCAGACACGCTATGGCTACACCTTC. Its translation: CASSLGGQTRYGYTF. This chain links TRBV5-1 with TRBJ1-2; D is perhaps TRBD1 (6 bases). The V and J ends lost 0 bases and 4 bases respectively, with 13 bases between them. The CDR3 loop spans 15 amino acids. Germline V gene sequence: CDR1 SGHRS, CDR2 YFSETQ. Based on the CDR3 plus reference TRBV5-1 and TRBJ1-2, the full variable domain is KAGVTQTPRYLIKTRGQQVTLSCSPISGHRSVSWYQQTPGQGLQFLFEYFSETQRNKGNFPGRFSGRQFSNSRSEMNVSTLELGDSALYLCASSLGGQTRYGYTFGSGTRLTVV.

The chain joins TRBV6-4 to TRBJ2-3; 7 bases line up with TRBD1. The CDR3 consists of 14 residues. Germline V gives CDR1 MRHNA, CDR2 SNTAGT. V shed 3 bases and J 6 bases; nucleotides not matched to a gene: 6. For the CDR3, the DNA is TGTGCCAGCAGTGAAACAGGGGATAGCGATACGCAGTATTTT. This encodes CASSETGDSDTQYF.

The rearrangement links TRBV30 to TRBJ2-7, with D perhaps TRBD1 (7 bases). The CDR3 is made up of 17 amino acids. Germline assignment: CDR1 GTSNPN and CDR2 SVGIG (reference sequence). V dropped 4 bases and J dropped 5 bases, with 27 bases sitting between them. Here the CDR3 reads CAWNWYRGPGGTHEQYF. In DNA form, the CDR3 reads TGTGCCTGGAATTGGTATCGCGGGCCAGGGGGGACCCACGAGCAGTACTTC.

The chain uses TRBV6-2 or TRBV6-3 and TRBJ2-7; the D gene is possibly TRBD1 (6 bases). Per germline, CDR1 MNHEY and CDR2 SVGEGT. Trimming cost V 5 bases and J 2 bases, with 13 bases left between them. This CDR3 has 14 amino acids. CDR3 amino acids: CASSQQGTPYEQYF. Here the CDR3 DNA reads TGTGCCAGCAGTCAGCAGGGGACCCCCTACGAGCAGTACTTC.

The genes are TRBV9 and TRBJ1-4; D gene ambiguous. The CDR3 consists of 11 residues. V was shortened by 7 bases and J by 8 bases, with 9 bases between the two germline ends. From germline, CDR1 is SGDLS and CDR2 YYNGEE. The CDR3 DNA reads as TGTGCCAGCGAATCGGGGGAAAAACTGTTTTTT. Protein: CASESGEKLFF.